The T cell receptor (beta chain) under discussion was sequenced for a study of shared clonotypes between healthy human individuals. The CD4+ fraction was divided into a CD45RA+ naive subset and a CD45RA-negative memory subset. Per germline, CDR1 SGHNT and CDR2 YYREEE (reference sequence). The V end lost 3 bases, the J end lost 3 bases, and 16 bases lay between the germline ends. The CDR3 extends over 16 amino acids. The assay was run at deep level. The protocol was immunoSEQ multiplex PCR, while the TCRdb copy is restricted to in-frame clones and leaves out a portion. The data contain roughly 2.4 million clones, 90% to 96% of them singletons.

Specimen: naive CD4+ T cells sorted from blood. As for subset: CD45RA+ positively selected. The TCR originated in a man between 18 and 35 years old in good health. The V and J genes are TRBV5-4 and TRBJ2-1, with D tentatively TRBD1 or TRBD2 (6 bases each). The CDR3 DNA reads TGTGCCAGCAGCTGGGCAGGGGAGGCTGGCTACAATGAGCAGTTCTTC. It codes for CASSWAGEAGYNEQFF.